Each of the 25 T cell receptor beta chains below was sequenced from the same sample in a study of breast tumors, draining lymph nodes, adjacent tissues. TCRdb itself ran the multiplex PCR reads through MiXCR, one entry per CDR3 protein. The sample records fewer than 90,000 distinct CDR3 sequences, over 25% being singletons. Samples came from axillary lymph nodes draining the breast cancer. The sequencing sample was made of axillary lymph node tissue. These receptors were taken from a female donor with breast cancer. Some clones in this sample may be carry-over from other donors' samples.

Notes on this clonotype: The conserved final phenylalanine or tryptophan is absent from the CDR3, which likely points to a read error. J is TRBJ1-2 and V is TRBV7-3, with 8 bases matching TRBD1. From germline, CDR1 is SGHTA and CDR2 FQGTGA. There are 14 residues in the CDR3. Unmatched junction bases numbered 5, after V lost 5 bases and J lost 3 bases. The CDR3 region is CASSLQTGDYGYTL. Here the CDR3 DNA reads TGTGCCAGCAGCCTACAGACAGGGGACTATGGCTACACCCTC.

This clonotype was observed many times. The chain is built from TRBV10-2 and TRBJ2-1; TRBD2 agrees at 9 bases. The V gene's germline CDR1 is WSHSY and CDR2 SAAADI. CDR3 size: 14 residues. With 6 bases clipped from V and 8 bases from J, the junction kept 8 bases outside the gene matches. CDR3 sequence reads: CASRTSGSSDEQFF. CDR3 in DNA: TGCGCCAGCAGGACTAGCGGATCCTCGGATGAGCAGTTCTTC.

In this sample, this clonotype turned up many times. The rearrangement joins TRBV5-5 to TRBJ2-1; D is unresolved. CDR1 is SGHKS, CDR2 YYEKEE, per germline (reference sequence). The CDR3 is 15 residues long. The ends were cut back, 4 bases at V and 4 bases at J, with 15 bases in the middle. The CDR3: CASSPFALEYNEQFF. CDR3 nucleotides: TGTGCCAGCAGCCCGTTTGCCCTTGAATACAATGAGCAGTTCTTC.

Worth noting for this clonotype: A read error is possible here, since a much larger clone lies one base away. The rearrangement uses TRBV30 and TRBJ1-3, with D possibly TRBD1 on 5 matching bases. CDR1 is GTSNPN, CDR2 SVGIG, per germline (reference sequence). CDR3 size: 13 residues. CDR3 in amino acids: CAWSLQRRDPIHF. DNA for the CDR3: TGTGCCTGGAGTCTCCAACGCCGGGACCCCATACATTTT.

There are many counts of this clonotype. This rearrangement joins TRBV28 to TRBJ2-7; D is possibly TRBD1 or TRBD2 (6 bases each). CDR3 length: 16 residues. V lost 5 bases and J 6 bases, leaving 23 bases between the germline ends. Per germline, CDR1 MDHEN and CDR2 SYDVKM. The CDR3 DNA sequence: TGTGCCAGCAGTGGCCGAGGGGGTAGGGGGGTCGGCGAGCAGTACTTC. This encodes CASSGRGGRGVGEQYF.

As concerns this clonotype: Mismatch with germline at one junction end may stem from a read error. The DNA for the CDR3 is TGTGCCAGCAGCCCGCAGGGTGCTCAGGGTAATACGCGGTATTTT. It specifies CASSPQGAQGNTRYF. J is TRBJ2-3 and V is TRBV4-2, with a tentative D call TRBD1 (5 bases). This CDR3 contains 15 residues. The germline CDR1 and CDR2 sequences are LGHNA and YNFKEQ.

The chain is built from TRBV20-1 and TRBJ2-1, with D possibly TRBD2 on 5 matching bases. The germline gives CDR1 DFQATT, CDR2 SNEGSKA (reference sequence). V was trimmed by 0 bases and J by 3 bases, leaving 12 bases between them. The CDR3 length is 15 residues. The CDR3 nucleotides are TGCAGTGCTAGAGATCCCAGTGGGAGCTACAATGAGCAGTTCTTC. Translating it yields CSARDPSGSYNEQFF.

This clonotype was counted many times. Since a much larger clone is just one base distant, this may be a read error. The chain links TRBV7-3 to TRBJ2-1; D assignment may be TRBD1 or TRBD2 (5 bases each). Germline V gives CDR1 SGHTA, CDR2 FQGTGA. The CDR3 loop spans 14 amino acids. The CDR3 here is CAGSPGRNYNEQFF. CDR3 in DNA: TGTGCCGGCAGCCCGGGACGAAACTACAATGAGCAGTTCTTC.

This chain uses TRBV7-6 with TRBJ2-7, with TRBD1 matching over 9 bases. CDR1 is SGHVS and CDR2 is FNYEAQ in the germline V gene. This CDR3 spans 15 amino acids. V lost 5 bases to trimming and J lost 3 bases; unmatched junction nucleotides: 8. This CDR3 is CASSRFWDRVYEQYF. The CDR3 DNA reads TGTGCCAGCAGCCGATTTTGGGACAGGGTCTACGAGCAGTACTTC.

This clonotype occurred many times. J is TRBJ1-2 and V is TRBV12-3 or TRBV12-4, with TRBD1 identical over 8 bases. This CDR3 has 15 amino acids. V was pared by 4 bases and J by 0 bases, with 4 bases of the junction left unmatched. The CDR3 is CASSSTGAPNYGYTF. The DNA for the CDR3 is TGTGCCAGCAGTTCGACAGGGGCTCCTAACTATGGCTACACCTTC.

This clonotype was found a few times. The chain has TRBV5-8 and TRBJ2-3; TRBD2 aligns across 7 bases. Germline trimming cut 0 bases from V and 6 bases from J; bases unmatched to any gene: 4. From germline, CDR1 is SGHTS and CDR2 YDEGEE. This CDR3 spans 14 amino acids. As DNA, the CDR3 is TGTGCCAGCAGCTTGGGGGGAGGGATGGATACGCAGTATTTT. This encodes CASSLGGGMDTQYF.

This clonotype was detected many times. The CDR3 region has the DNA TGTGCCAGCAGGATGGCCGGGACAGGTAACAATGAGCAGTTCTTC. Encoded protein: CASRMAGTGNNEQFF. The chain couples TRBV6-6 to TRBJ2-1; 8 bases line up with TRBD1. The CDR3 length is 15 residues. V was pared by 6 bases and J by 5 bases, with 9 bases of the junction left unmatched. Germline-derived CDR1 and CDR2 are MNHNY and SVGAGI (reference sequence).

Turning to this clonotype: A read error is likely, as this CDR3 ends without the conserved phenylalanine or tryptophan. The chain joins TRBV4-1 to TRBJ2-7; no firm D call. This CDR3 contains 12 residues. Germline CDR1 and CDR2: MGHRA and YSYEKL. CDR3 sequence: CASNQGTYEQYL. CDR3 nucleotide sequence: TGCGCCAGCAACCAAGGGACCTACGAGCAGTACTTA.

This clonotype was recorded many times. The V call is TRBV25-1, the J call TRBJ2-1, with a weak D call TRBD1 (5 bases). The length of the CDR3 is 12 residues. Germline CDR1 and CDR2: MGHDK and SYGVNS. With 8 bases removed from V and 10 bases from J, the gap between germline ends came to 15 bases. CDR3 protein: CASGFRGGEQFF. CDR3 bases: TGTGCCAGCGGGTTTAGGGGTGGCGAGCAGTTCTTC.

Comment on this clonotype: No conserved phenylalanine or tryptophan is present at the end of the CDR3, so a read error is the likely explanation. The chain combines TRBV9 with TRBJ2-7; D is unclear. In germline, CDR1 is SGDLS, CDR2 YYNGEE. The V gene lost 3 bases and the J gene lost 4 bases, with 11 bases spanning the gap. CDR3 length equals 13 residues. CDR3 sequence: CASSDSDGYEQYL. CDR3 sequence (DNA): TGTGCCAGCAGCGACAGCGACGGGTACGAGCAGTACCTC.

V usage is TRBV19 and J usage is TRBJ1-6; TRBD1 might be the D (5 bases). From germline, CDR1 is LNHDA and CDR2 SQIVND (reference sequence). The V and J ends lost 4 bases and 9 bases respectively, with 19 bases between them. The CDR3 runs to 16 residues. DNA for the CDR3: TGTGCCAGTAGTACATGGGCGGGGGTCGTAGGTTCACCCCTCCACTTT. Protein product: CASSTWAGVVGSPLHF.

This clonotype was recorded at least ten times. The chain combines TRBV7-9 with TRBJ2-3; a possible D gene is TRBD1 (5 bases). The CDR3 runs 16 residues. CDR1 and CDR2 from the germline V gene are SEHNR and FQNEAQ (reference sequence). With 5 bases removed from V and 0 bases from J, the gap between germline ends came to 15 bases. The CDR3 reads CASSQDSPTSTDTQYF. The CDR3 DNA sequence: TGTGCCAGCAGCCAAGACAGCCCCACTAGCACAGATACGCAGTATTTT.

This clonotype showed up many times. The chain is built from TRBV5-8 and TRBJ2-1, with a tentative D call TRBD1 (6 bases). Germline V CDR1 and CDR2: SGHTS, YDEGEE. The CDR3 contains 15 residues. Trimming left V 4 bases short and J 13 bases short, with 24 bases between. The CDR3 reads CASSPRQALAARQFF. CDR3 DNA: TGTGCCAGCAGCCCCAGACAGGCCCTGGCCGCTCGTCAGTTCTTC.

This clonotype was recorded a few times. The V gene is TRBV6-4, the J gene TRBJ2-1; maybe TRBD2 (8 bases). From germline, CDR1 is MRHNA and CDR2 SNTAGT. The V and J ends lost 0 bases and 5 bases respectively, with 14 bases between them. This CDR3 has 16 residues. CDR3 residues: CASSDSFGRGHNEQFF. As DNA, the CDR3 is TGTGCCAGCAGTGACTCCTTCGGGAGGGGGCACAATGAGCAGTTCTTC.

This clonotype showed up many times. V and J are TRBV5-1 and TRBJ2-7; D unresolved. The CDR3 length is 13 residues. V was clipped by 0 bases and J by 2 bases, with 6 bases between them. Germline assignment: CDR1 SGHRS and CDR2 YFSETQ. Here the CDR3 DNA reads TGCGCCAGCAGCTTGGCCCAGGCCTACGAGCAGTACTTC. This codes for CASSLAQAYEQYF.

This clonotype showed up many times. V gene TRBV6-2 or TRBV6-3 combines with J gene TRBJ1-5; 8 bases line up with TRBD1. The CDR3 loop spans 18 amino acids. Germline lookup yields CDR1 MNHEY and CDR2 SVGEGT. J gave up 2 bases and V 6 bases, and 15 bases lay outside the gene matches. This CDR3 reads CASRPGTGRGLGNQPQHF. DNA of the CDR3: TGTGCCAGCAGGCCCGGGACAGGTCGAGGTTTGGGCAATCAGCCCCAGCATTTT.

The chain links TRBV9 to TRBJ2-7; 9 nucleotides match TRBD2. CDR1 is SGDLS, CDR2 YYNGEE, per germline. The ends lost 2 bases at V and 6 bases at J; junction bases unmatched: 9. The CDR3 extends over 15 amino acids. DNA for the CDR3: TGTGCCAGCAGCGTGGGCGGGAGGGCCGGCCTCGAGCAGTACTTC. Its protein product is CASSVGGRAGLEQYF.

There are many counts of this clonotype. V and J are TRBV27 and TRBJ1-4; 8 bases match TRBD1. This CDR3 has 15 amino acids. CDR1 is MNHEY and CDR2 is SMNVEV in the germline V gene (reference sequence). V lost 5 bases to trimming and J lost 4 bases; unmatched junction nucleotides: 6. CDR3: CASSPDRGGNEKLFF. CDR3 coding DNA: TGTGCCAGCAGTCCCGACAGGGGCGGTAATGAAAAACTGTTTTTT.

This clonotype was found many times. The chain recombines TRBV6-6 with TRBJ1-6; no definite D call. Looked up from germline, CDR1 is MNHNY and CDR2 is SVGAGI (reference sequence). Trimming removed 5 bases at V and 8 bases at J, with 19 bases between. The CDR3 totals 16 residues. This chain's CDR3 is CASSTQADWGDSPLHF. The CDR3, as DNA: TGTGCCAGCAGTACACAAGCTGACTGGGGAGATTCACCCCTCCACTTT.

Many counts were recorded for this clonotype. The J gene is TRBJ2-1, the V gene TRBV6-2 or TRBV6-3, with 10 nucleotides matching TRBD2. This CDR3 has 14 amino acids. CDR1 and CDR2 (germline): MNHEY, SVGEGT. Germline trimming cut 6 bases from V and 8 bases from J; bases unmatched to any gene: 7. The CDR3 DNA sequence: TGTGCCAGCAGCTATAGCGGGAGGAAGGATGAGCAGTTCTTC. This gives the protein CASSYSGRKDEQFF.